This T cell receptor (beta chain) was sequenced in a study of beta chain features in type 1 diabetes. For the study at large: Taken together, all samples contributed roughly 100 million examined sorted cells.

TCRB transcripts that were expressed got sequenced, as all of the isolated RNA had been reverse transcribed. The assay was immunoSEQ multiplex PCR, and TCRdb's table has in-frame clones only and misses some. The repertoire consists of 150,000 to 190,000 clones, with around 10% occurring once and the leading ten covering 0.45% to 0.5%. Remarks on this clone: Its specificity is unknown.

Germline-derived CDR1 and CDR2 are SNHLY and FYNNEI. Trimming shortened V by 6 bases and J by 3 bases, and 12 bases separated the two germline ends. The CDR3 is 13 residues long. Notes on the study in general: Within each of all four CD4+ subsets, Type 1 diabetes patients had TCRB CDR3s that were moderately but significantly shorter.

Sequenced material: central memory CD4+ T cells from blood. J is TRBJ2-7 and V is TRBV2, with D perhaps TRBD1 (6 bases). The TCR sequence derives from a man aged 25-45 years with type 1 diabetes. In DNA, the CDR3 is TGTGCCAGCAGCCTACAGGGCGACTACGAGCAGTACTTC. Translated, it gives CASSLQGDYEQYF.